This entry lists 15 T cell receptor beta chains sequenced from one sample in a study of chemoradiotherapy in HPV16-positive cancers. The repertoire was sequenced with immunoSEQ multiplex PCR; TCRdb's copy has only in-frame clones and lacks some. Of some 3,500 clones listed, around 79% are singletons. Here the sequenced sample was tumor tissue, taken from a patient who underwent chemoradiotherapy. Every receptor here comes from a human donor with HPV-associated anogenital cancer.

V is TRBV7-2 and J is TRBJ2-5, with 11 bases identical to TRBD1. Trimming removed 4 bases from V and 4 bases from J; junction bases left unmatched: 11. The germline V gene encodes CDR1 SGHTA and CDR2 FQGNSA. The length of the CDR3 is 17 residues. The CDR3: CASSSYGWTGGLETQYF. The DNA for the CDR3 is TGTGCCAGCAGCTCCTACGGTTGGACAGGGGGCTTAGAGACCCAGTACTTC.

By share of the sample, this clone is large. V is TRBV7-8 and J is TRBJ2-1, with D possibly matching TRBD2 (5 bases). CDR1 and CDR2 (germline): SGHVS, FQNEAQ. The CDR3 runs to 13 residues. Trimming shortened V by 3 bases and J by 3 bases, and 6 bases separated the two germline ends. CDR3 sequence reads: CASSFDYYNEQFF. The CDR3 nucleotides read TGTGCCAGCAGCTTCGACTACTACAATGAGCAGTTCTTC.

This rearrangement joins TRBV7-9 to TRBJ2-7; D not resolved. The length of the CDR3 is 15 residues. From germline, CDR1 is SEHNR and CDR2 FQNEAQ (reference sequence). Trimming took 4 bases from V and 7 from J, leaving 20 bases between them. As DNA, the CDR3 is TGTGCCAGCAGCTCAAGAACATCGCTCACACGGGAGCAGTACTTC. Residues: CASSSRTSLTREQYF.

The J gene is TRBJ1-2, the V gene TRBV21-1; TRBD1, the D gene given by the table, was not confirmed from the DNA. TRBV21-1 is reported as a pseudogene. CDR3 size: 17 residues. CDR3 DNA sequence: TGTGCCGGCAGGGGGGGTCAACCGGGACAGGGCTACTATGGCTACACCTTC. Its translation is CAGRGGQPGQGYYGYTF.

The V and J genes are TRBV15 and TRBJ2-3, with D possibly being TRBD1 (6 bases). CDR3 length: 17 residues. V was shortened by 0 bases and J by 1 base, with 14 bases between the two germline ends. Germline CDR1 is LNHNV and CDR2 is YYDKDF (reference sequence). CDR3 nucleotide sequence: TGTGCCACCAGCAGAGATCTCCCCCAGGGGCGCACAGATACGCAGTATTTT. It specifies CATSRDLPQGRTDTQYF.

The chain uses TRBV19 and TRBJ2-1; maybe TRBD2 (5 bases). Germline V lookup: CDR1 LNHDA, CDR2 SQIVND (reference sequence). The CDR3 is made up of 17 amino acids. V dropped 9 bases and J dropped 0 bases, with 21 bases sitting between them. The CDR3 protein is CASTPGGGRSSYNEQFF. In nucleotides, the CDR3 is TGTGCCAGCACCCCTGGAGGCGGGCGGAGCTCCTACAATGAGCAGTTCTTC.

CDR3 sequence: CASSPRGSGNTIYF. The CDR3 DNA follows: TGCGCCAGCAGCCCGAGGGGGTCTGGAAACACCATATATTTT. This sequence joins TRBV5-1 and TRBJ1-3; maybe TRBD1 (6 bases). V was shortened by 4 bases and J by 1 base, with 9 bases between the two germline ends. CDR1 is SGHRS and CDR2 is YFSETQ in the germline V gene. This CDR3 region has 14 residues. Full variable domain (missing parts from reference TRBV5-1 and TRBJ1-3): KAGVTQTPRYLIKTRGQQVTLSCSPISGHRSVSWYQQTPGQGLQFLFEYFSETQRNKGNFPGRFSGRQFSNSRSEMNVSTLELGDSALYLCASSPRGSGNTIYFGEGSWLTVV.

The chain has TRBV13 and TRBJ1-1; D is unresolved. The CDR3 has 13 residues. CDR1 is PRHDT, CDR2 FYEKMQ, per germline (reference sequence). The V gene lost 0 bases and the J gene lost 8 bases, with 10 bases spanning the gap. Here the CDR3 reads CASSLGGSREAFF. For the CDR3, the DNA is TGTGCCAGCAGCTTAGGGGGGAGCAGGGAAGCTTTCTTT.

V and J are TRBV28 and TRBJ1-5; D might be TRBD1 (5 bases). The germline V and J ends were trimmed by 5 bases and 5 bases, with 13 bases remaining between them. Germline CDR1 and CDR2: MDHEN and SYDVKM. This CDR3 is built from 14 residues. The CDR3 loop is CASSGQGGYQPQHF. The CDR3 coding sequence is TGTGCCAGCAGTGGTCAGGGTGGGTATCAGCCCCAGCATTTT. The entire variable domain, with the rest obtained from reference TRBV28 and TRBJ1-5, is as follows: DVKVTQSSRYLVKRTGEKVFLECVQDMDHENMFWYRQDPGLGLRLIYFSYDVKMKEKGDIPEGYSVSREKKERFSLILESASTNQTSMYLCASSGQGGYQPQHFGDGTRLSIL.

The chain links TRBV6-5 to TRBJ2-7, with a tentative D call TRBD1 (6 bases). The germline gives CDR1 MNHEY, CDR2 SVGAGI. CDR3 size: 13 residues. V lost 2 bases and J 3 bases, leaving 8 bases between the germline ends. This CDR3 reads CASSYAGVYEQYF. As DNA, the CDR3 is TGTGCCAGCAGTTACGCAGGGGTCTACGAGCAGTACTTC.

The V call is TRBV28, the J call TRBJ1-5; no firm D call. Germline CDR1 reads MDHEN; CDR2 reads SYDVKM. V lost 2 bases, J lost 8 bases, and 7 bases lay in between. This CDR3 comprises 12 residues. The CDR3 DNA reads TGTGCCAGCAGTTTACCCGGGAAGCCCCAGCATTTT. Its protein product is CASSLPGKPQHF.

The table lists this clone with a count of one. The chain employs TRBV7-8 and TRBJ2-3; 10 nucleotides agree with TRBD1. Trimming at V came to 3 bases and at J to 5 bases, leaving 14 bases not matched to a gene. Per the germline V gene, CDR1 is SGHVS and CDR2 is FQNEAQ. The CDR3 sequence is 18 residues long. DNA for the CDR3: TGTGCCAGCAGCTTTGGACAGGGGGTAATGGTGCGGGTAGATACGCAGTATTTT. Translated, it gives CASSFGQGVMVRVDTQYF.

The V and J genes are TRBV27 and TRBJ2-2; D is undetermined. The germline V and J ends were trimmed by 5 bases and 0 bases, with 7 bases remaining between them. The germline V gene has CDR1 MNHEY and CDR2 SMNVEV (reference sequence). The CDR3 runs 14 residues. The CDR3 loop is CASSHPTNTGELFF. For the CDR3, the DNA is TGTGCCAGCAGTCACCCTACGAACACCGGGGAGCTGTTTTTT.

The V gene is TRBV7-3, the J gene TRBJ1-1; TRBD1 matches 8 bases. The CDR3 runs to 13 residues. CDR1 is SGHTA and CDR2 is FQGTGA in the germline V gene. V trimming: 2 bases; J trimming: 4 bases; junction bases outside the gene matches: 0. The CDR3 spells CASSLQGATEAFF. The CDR3 coding sequence is TGTGCCAGCAGCTTACAGGGGGCCACTGAAGCTTTCTTT.

This clone was seen a handful of times. The V and J genes are TRBV7-9 and TRBJ2-3; D gene uncertain. V lost 4 bases, J lost 6 bases, and 11 bases lay in between. Germline V gene data show CDR1 as SEHNR and CDR2 as FQNEAQ (reference sequence). The CDR3 is made up of 13 amino acids. For the CDR3, the DNA is TGTGCCAGCAGCTCCCAGACGTCTGATACGCAGTATTTT. Protein sequence: CASSSQTSDTQYF.